The T cell receptor beta chain under discussion was sequenced for a study of early T cells in non-severe SARS-CoV-2 infection (dated by TCRdb to the early 2020s). Study-wide context: Bulk RNA from unsorted whole blood was used for TCR sequencing, so alpha and beta chains could not be paired.

General study outcomes and caveats: VDJdb matching was skewed toward anti-spike CD8 responses, so virus-specific expansions were likely underestimated and private and CD4 specificities were missed.

For CDR1 and CDR2, the germline V gene (reference sequence) lists LNHDA and SQIVND. From cysteine to phenylalanine, the CDR3 is 12 amino acids long. Only the CDR3 DNA is retained, 36 bases long and in frame from the first base. V and J are truncated by 11 bases and 2 bases respectively, leaving an intervening sequence of 12 bases. This clonotype was recorded many times. The clone's antigen remains unknown. No much larger clone is present one base from it, and per-base qualities are unavailable. The study was a case-control design nested within a healthcare worker cohort in London, UK, with weekly nasopharyngeal swab PCR tests and blood sampling. Healthcare workers were recruited during the week of the UK lockdown, between 23 and 31 March 2020, and followed weekly for up to 16 weeks. Receptors were amplified or captured by 5' RACE. Sequencing took place on a NextSeq 500. The TCR library protocol attached unique molecular identifiers to individual cDNA molecules to correct for sequencing error and PCR bias. Both TCR alpha and beta chains were sequenced, and tight co-correlation was observed between alpha and beta sequence abundances in each sample. The study's processing was this. V gene, J gene and CDR3 annotation of TCR sequences was performed with Decombinator V4. TCRs were defined as expanded if a significant change between any two time points was detected under a Poisson model with p below 0.0001. Abundances of TCRs were expressed as counts per million after normalisation to the total number of TCRs sequenced in each sample. MAIT TCRs were defined by TRAV1-2 paired with TRAJ12, TRAJ20 or TRAJ33, and iNKT TCRs by TRAV10 paired with TRAJ18. A search of VDJdb, accessed on 1 November 2021, was run for TCRs annotated to CMV, EBV and SARS-CoV-2, with TCRs annotated for multiple antigens excluded. Starting from the raw public reads, TCRdb applied fastp trimming at Q25, assembled clones with MiXCR and retained in-frame beta chains. Rows with one shared CDR3 protein collapse into an entry with the most common genes and DNA. None of the V and J calls come from the authors' own analysis; TCRdb made them. This sample holds 40,000 to 60,000 distinct CDR3 sequences; about 6.2% were observed only once. The biggest ten clones account for under 8% of the sample.

The rearranged chain carries TRBV19 and TRBJ2-5; the D gene is unclear. The receptor was derived from an adult who was a healthcare worker with PCR-confirmed SARS-CoV-2 infection or an uninfected control (not recorded which). Sequenced material: whole blood, taken at baseline. The CDR3: CAAGGRQETQYF. The DNA reads as follows: TGTGCCGCAGGTGGTAGGCAAGAGACCCAGTACTTC.